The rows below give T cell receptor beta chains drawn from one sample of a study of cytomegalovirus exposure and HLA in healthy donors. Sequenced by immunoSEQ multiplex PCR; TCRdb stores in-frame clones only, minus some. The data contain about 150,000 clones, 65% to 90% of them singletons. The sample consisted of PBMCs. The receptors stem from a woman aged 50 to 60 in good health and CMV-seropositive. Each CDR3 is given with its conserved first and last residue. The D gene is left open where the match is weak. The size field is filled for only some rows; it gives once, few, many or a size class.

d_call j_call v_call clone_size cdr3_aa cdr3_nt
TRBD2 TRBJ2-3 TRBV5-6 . CASSSSGGTDTQYF TGTGCCAGCAGCTCGAGCGGGGGCACAGATACGCAGTATTTT
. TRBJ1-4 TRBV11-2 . CASSLYGGDEKLFF TGTGCCAGCAGCTTATACGGAGGTGATGAAAAACTGTTTTTT
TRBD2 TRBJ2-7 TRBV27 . CASRGLAGQQYF TGTGCCAGCAGGGGACTAGCTGGCCAGCAGTACTTC
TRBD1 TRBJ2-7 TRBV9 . CASSVSWDRGWEQYF TGTGCCAGCAGCGTGAGCTGGGACAGGGGGTGGGAGCAGTACTTC
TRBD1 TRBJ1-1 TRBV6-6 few CASSPDRSGRAFF TGTGCCAGCAGCCCGGACAGGTCGGGTCGAGCTTTCTTT
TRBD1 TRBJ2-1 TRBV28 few CASSTTRGNEQFF TGTGCCAGCAGTACGACCAGGGGGAATGAGCAGTTCTTC
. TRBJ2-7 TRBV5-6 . CASSLFPTLLSYEQYF TGTGCCAGCAGCTTGTTCCCGACTCTTCTCTCCTACGAGCAGTACTTC
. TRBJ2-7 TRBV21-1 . CASSREVF TGTGCCAGCAGCAGAGAGGTCTTC
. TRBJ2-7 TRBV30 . CAWSVSVYEQYF TGTGCCTGGAGTGTTTCCGTCTACGAGCAGTACTTC
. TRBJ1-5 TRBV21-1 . CASSKRDRLKRVDRGCQPQHF TGTGCCAGCAGCAAAAGGGATAGGCTCAAAAGGGTAGACAGGGGTTGTCAGCCCCAGCATTTT
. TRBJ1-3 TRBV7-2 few CASSLGTWAGNTIYF TGTGCCAGCAGCCTCGGGACTTGGGCTGGAAACACCATATATTTT
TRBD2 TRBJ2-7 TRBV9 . CASSAGTSGGYEQYF TGTGCCAGCAGCGCGGGGACTAGCGGGGGTTACGAGCAGTACTTC
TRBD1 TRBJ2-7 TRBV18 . CASSAGTGTLYEQYF TGTGCCAGCTCAGCCGGGACAGGGACCCTGTACGAGCAGTACTTC
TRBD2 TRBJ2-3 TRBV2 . CASSEWAGGTTDTQYF TGTGCCAGCAGTGAGTGGGCGGGGGGGACAACAGATACGCAGTATTTT
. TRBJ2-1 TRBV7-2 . CASSPVQGSYNEQFF TGTGCCAGCAGCCCGGTACAGGGATCCTACAATGAGCAGTTCTTC
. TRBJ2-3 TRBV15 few CATSINSYSTDTQYF TGTGCCACCAGCATAAACTCCTATAGCACAGATACGCAGTATTTT
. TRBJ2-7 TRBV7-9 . CASSPEIQGAYNEQYF TGTGCCAGCAGCCCCGAGATCCAAGGGGCGTACAACGAGCAGTACTTC
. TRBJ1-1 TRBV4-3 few CASSQGTVKTQSNTEAFF TGCGCCAGCAGCCAAGGGACAGTAAAAACCCAATCGAACACTGAAGCTTTCTTT
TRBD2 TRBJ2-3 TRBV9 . CASSASFRRGSIDTQYF TGTGCCAGCAGCGCCTCTTTCCGGCGGGGGTCAATAGATACGCAGTATTTT
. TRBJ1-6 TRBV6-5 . CASGRKDGYSPLHF TGTGCCAGCGGGCGTAAAGACGGATATTCACCCCTCCACTTT
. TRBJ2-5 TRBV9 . CASSVESGGRNQETQYF TGTGCCAGCAGCGTAGAGAGCGGTGGGCGAAACCAAGAGACCCAGTACTTC
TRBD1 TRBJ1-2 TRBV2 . CASMKTGFDRDPIGYTF TGTGCCAGCATGAAAACCGGGTTCGACAGGGATCCTATCGGCTACACCTTC
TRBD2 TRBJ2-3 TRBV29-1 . CSVGSGRGVVTDTQYF TGCAGCGTTGGGTCGGGGCGGGGGGTGGTCACAGATACGCAGTATTTT
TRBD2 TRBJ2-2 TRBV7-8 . CASSLRASGGAAVPGELFF TGTGCCAGCAGCTTACGGGCTAGCGGGGGGGCCGCCGTTCCCGGGGAGCTGTTTTTT
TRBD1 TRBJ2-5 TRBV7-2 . CASSPDRSETQYF TGTGCCAGCAGCCCGGACAGGTCAGAGACCCAGTACTTC
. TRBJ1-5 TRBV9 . CASSGGFNQPQHF TGTGCCAGCAGCGGAGGGTTTAATCAGCCCCAGCATTTT
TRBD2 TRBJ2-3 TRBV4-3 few CASSPSGTSGVTDTQYF TGCGCCAGCAGCCCATCCGGGACTAGCGGGGTCACAGATACGCAGTATTTT
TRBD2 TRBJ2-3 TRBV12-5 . CASGSGLAGGTDTQYF TGTGCTAGTGGATCGGGACTAGCGGGGGGCACAGATACGCAGTATTTT
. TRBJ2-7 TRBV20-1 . CSAADTYEQYF TGCAGTGCAGCGGATACCTACGAGCAGTACTTC
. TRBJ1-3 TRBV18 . CASSPRPLTETGNTIYF TGTGCCAGCTCACCACGCCCGTTGACAGAGACTGGAAACACCATATATTTT
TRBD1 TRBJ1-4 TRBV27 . CASRGWGQTNEKLFF TGTGCCAGCCGGGGATGGGGACAGACTAATGAAAAACTGTTTTTT
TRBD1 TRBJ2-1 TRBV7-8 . CASSPRQGASEQFF TGTGCCAGCAGCCCTCGACAGGGGGCAAGTGAGCAGTTCTTC
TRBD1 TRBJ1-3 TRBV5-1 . CASSPDRGSGNTIYF TGCGCCAGCAGCCCAGACAGGGGCTCTGGAAACACCATATATTTT
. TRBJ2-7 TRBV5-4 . CASSFPGQGSYEQYF TGTGCCAGCAGCTTTCCCGGTCAGGGATCCTACGAGCAGTACTTC
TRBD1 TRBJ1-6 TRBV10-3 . CAISANFWTGGPVTVFSSPLHF TGTGCCATCAGTGCGAATTTTTGGACAGGGGGCCCGGTTACTGTTTTTTCTTCACCCCTCCACTTT
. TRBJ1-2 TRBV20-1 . CSATVKYGYTF TGCAGTGCTACAGTGAAATATGGCTACACCTTC
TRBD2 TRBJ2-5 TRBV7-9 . CASSLKAGGIETQYF TGTGCCAGCAGCTTAAAAGCGGGGGGGATAGAGACCCAGTACTTC
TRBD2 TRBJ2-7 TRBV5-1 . CASSPSGGAYEQYF TGCGCCAGCAGCCCTAGCGGGGGGGCCTACGAGCAGTACTTC
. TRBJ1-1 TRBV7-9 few CASSSPGENTEAFF TGTGCCAGCAGCTCTCCCGGTGAAAACACTGAAGCTTTCTTT
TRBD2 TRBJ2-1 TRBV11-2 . CASSLLTSGKSNEQFF TGTGCCAGCAGCCTCCTCACTAGCGGGAAAAGCAATGAGCAGTTCTTC
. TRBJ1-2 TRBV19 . CASSIWGDRYYGYTF TGTGCCAGTAGTATCTGGGGCGACAGATACTATGGCTACACCTTC
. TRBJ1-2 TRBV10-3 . CAISESVRINGYTF TGTGCCATCAGTGAGTCGGTCAGGATCAATGGCTACACCTTC
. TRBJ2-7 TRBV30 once CAWSVARTAYEQYF TGTGCCTGGAGTGTAGCCAGGACAGCCTACGAGCAGTACTTC
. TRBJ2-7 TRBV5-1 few CASSLDPTPAEQYF TGCGCCAGCAGCTTGGATCCCACACCCGCCGAGCAGTACTTC
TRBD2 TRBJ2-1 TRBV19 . CASSMRTSSYNEQFF TGTGCCAGTAGTATGAGGACTAGCTCCTACAATGAGCAGTTCTTC
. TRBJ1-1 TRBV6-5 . CASSYGPGFTEAFF TGTGCCAGCAGTTACGGTCCGGGTTTTACTGAAGCTTTCTTT
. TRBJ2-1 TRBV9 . CASSVAGASYNEQFF TGTGCCAGCAGCGTAGCTGGGGCCTCCTACAATGAGCAGTTCTTC
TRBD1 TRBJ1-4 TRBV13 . CASSLAGTGFEKLFF TGTGCCAGCAGCTTAGCCGGGACAGGGTTTGAAAAACTGTTTTTT
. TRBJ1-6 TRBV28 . CASSLKSGNNSPLHF TGTGCCAGCAGTTTAAAGTCAGGCAATAATTCACCCCTCCACTTT
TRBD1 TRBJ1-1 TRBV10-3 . CAISESDRENTEAFF TGTGCCATCAGTGAGTCCGACAGGGAAAACACTGAAGCTTTCTTT